This TCR beta chain came from a study of cytomegalovirus exposure and HLA in healthy donors. Across the study: The Caucasian-associated ancestry cluster contained 65% to 85% of the roughly 400 genotyped donors.

The PCR was carried out with 60 Vbeta primers and 13 Jbeta primers. Profiled with immunoSEQ multiplex PCR; TCRdb holds only in-frame clones, not every one. Seen here are approximately 130,000 clones, 75% to 90% observed once, and the top ten hold approximately 6.4%. As for this clone: The antigen is not known.

Per germline, CDR1 SEHNR and CDR2 FQNEAQ (reference sequence). The CDR3 length is 19 residues. Losses at the gene ends were 5 bases for V and 1 base for J; bases not matched to a gene: 16. Overall study results and limits: Cytomegalovirus status, reportedly, was diagnosed with high specificity and sensitivity by the classifier. The listing of 150 to 200 TCR beta chains classed them as cytomegalovirus-associated. A link between a missense DCLRE1C variant and TCR beta V- and J-gene trimming emerged from a later analysis.

The sequencing input was PBMCs. The gene calls are TRBV7-9 and TRBJ2-3; 9 bases fit TRBD2. The origin of this receptor is a woman in her 30s in good health and CMV-seropositive. CDR3 amino acids: CASSETGTSFRGRTDTQYF. The CDR3 DNA sequence: TGTGCCAGCAGCGAAACCGGGACTAGCTTTCGGGGGCGCACAGATACGCAGTATTTT.